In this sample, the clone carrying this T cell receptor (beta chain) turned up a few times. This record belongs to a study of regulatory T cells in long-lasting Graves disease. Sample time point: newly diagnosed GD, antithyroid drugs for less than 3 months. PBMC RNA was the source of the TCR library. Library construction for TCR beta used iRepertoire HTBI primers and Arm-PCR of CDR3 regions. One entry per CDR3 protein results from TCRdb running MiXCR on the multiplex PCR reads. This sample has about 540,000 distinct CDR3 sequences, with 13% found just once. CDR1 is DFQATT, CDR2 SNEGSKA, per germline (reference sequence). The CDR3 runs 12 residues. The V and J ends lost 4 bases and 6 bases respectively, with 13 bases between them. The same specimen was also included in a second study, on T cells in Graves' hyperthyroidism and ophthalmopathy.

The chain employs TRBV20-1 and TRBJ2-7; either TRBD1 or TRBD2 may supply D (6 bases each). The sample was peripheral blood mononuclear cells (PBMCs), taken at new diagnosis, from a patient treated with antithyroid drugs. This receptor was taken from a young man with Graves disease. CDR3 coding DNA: TGCAGTGCTATGGGGGGCCCATCCGAGCAGTACTTC. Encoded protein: CSAMGGPSEQYF.